A selection of T cell receptor beta chains follows, all from one sample in a study of response to subunit inactivated influenza vaccine. TCRdb reanalysed the RT-PCR reads using MiXCR and keeps one entry per CDR3 protein. The repertoire holds 400,000 to 650,000 distinct CDR3 sequences, with roughly 7.6% as singletons. The sequencing used PBMCs from blood, collected around 25 months after vaccination. The receptors were sampled from a man between 50 and 69 years old who received an inactivated influenza vaccine. Each CDR3 is given with its conserved first and last residue. Each record gives: clone size, J gene, V gene, D gene, CDR3 protein, CDR3 DNA. The D gene is left open where the match is weak. Clone size is not always given. Where it is, it says once, few, many or a class for expanded clones.

many TRBJ2-3 TRBV3-1 . CASSQKGSGRSDTQYF TGTGCCAGCAGCCAGAAAGGGAGCGGGCGTTCGGATACGCAGTATTTT
many TRBJ2-1 TRBV5-1 . CASSRGGFDEQFF TGCGCCAGCAGCCGCGGGGGCTTCGATGAGCAGTTCTTC
. TRBJ2-3 TRBV20-1 TRBD2 CSALGLVDPDTQYF TGCAGTGCACTCGGACTAGTTGATCCAGATACGCAGTATTTT
many TRBJ1-2 TRBV20-1 . CSARVGGFTGYTF TGCAGTGCTAGAGTCGGGGGTTTCACTGGCTACACCTTC
many TRBJ2-7 TRBV7-8 . CASTLRGYTYEQYF TGTGCCAGCACCCTAAGGGGGTACACTTACGAGCAGTACTTC
few TRBJ1-2 TRBV15 . CATRGTGRNGYTF TGTGCCACCAGAGGCACAGGGAGGAATGGCTACACCTTC
. TRBJ1-4 TRBV15 TRBD1 CATSRPGQGGEKLFF TGTGCCACCAGCAGGCCGGGACAGGGGGGGGAAAAACTGTTTTTT
few TRBJ2-1 TRBV10-3 . CAISERAGSYNEQFF TGTGCCATCAGTGAGAGGGCAGGGTCATACAATGAGCAGTTCTTC
. TRBJ2-5 TRBV7-2 TRBD2 CASSLARLAGTETQYF TGTGCCAGCAGCTTAGCGCGGCTAGCGGGGACAGAGACCCAGTACTTC
. TRBJ1-6 TRBV20-1 TRBD1 CSARSTGGSLGSPLHF TGCAGTGCTAGGTCGACAGGGGGATCATTAGGTTCACCCCTCCACTTT
few TRBJ1-1 TRBV7-6 . CASSYEGFTEAFF TGTGCCAGCAGCTACGAGGGGTTCACTGAAGCTTTCTTT
few TRBJ2-7 TRBV7-2 . CASSPWDGSYEQYF TGTGCCAGCAGCCCGTGGGACGGCTCCTACGAGCAGTACTTC
. TRBJ2-2 TRBV19 . CASGDARGLFF TGTGCCAGTGGGGACGCCCGGGGGCTGTTTTTT
many TRBJ2-7 TRBV6-1 TRBD1 CASRGRGRREQYF TGTGCCAGCCGTGGCAGGGGGCGGAGAGAGCAGTACTTC
many TRBJ2-1 TRBV4-3 TRBD2 CASSQDVSPAGGLNEQFF TGCGCCAGCAGCCAAGATGTGAGTCCAGCGGGGGGGCTGAATGAGCAGTTCTTC
many TRBJ2-7 TRBV18 . CASSPGGRSYEQYF TGTGCCAGCTCACCAGGGGGCCGTTCCTACGAGCAGTACTTC
. TRBJ2-5 TRBV28 . CASSPQGHFGTQYF TGTGCCAGCAGTCCACAGGGACACTTTGGGACCCAGTACTTC
. TRBJ2-5 TRBV7-2 TRBD2 CASSGRGGGETQYF TGTGCCAGCAGCGGACGGGGGGGTGGGGAGACCCAGTACTTC
few TRBJ2-1 TRBV20-1 . CSASVVGEQFF TGCAGTGCTAGTGTGGTTGGTGAGCAGTTCTTC
few TRBJ2-7 TRBV20-1 TRBD1 CSATSGQDDEQYF TGCAGTGCTACCTCCGGACAGGACGACGAGCAGTACTTC
few TRBJ2-5 TRBV3-1 TRBD2 CASSSRLAGFREIQYF TGTGCCAGCAGCTCCCGACTAGCGGGCTTCAGGGAGATCCAGTACTTC
few TRBJ1-2 TRBV13 . CASSLAVQETILNYGYTF TGTGCCAGCAGCTTAGCGGTACAGGAAACTATCCTTAACTATGGCTACACCTTC
. TRBJ2-3 TRBV11-2 . CASSLEGGGSARKNPQYF TGTGCCAGCAGCTTAGAGGGGGGCGGGAGCGCTCGTAAGAACCCGCAGTATTTT
many TRBJ1-2 TRBV12-3/TRBV12-4 . CASTRVDRFVYGYTF TGTGCCAGCACCCGAGTGGACCGGTTTGTCTATGGCTACACCTTC
. TRBJ2-3 TRBV4-1 TRBD1 CASSHTLLDRGYTDTQYF TGCGCCAGCAGCCATACTCTTCTGGACAGGGGATACACAGATACGCAGTATTTT
many TRBJ2-1 TRBV28 TRBD2 CASIRSSGGNNEQFF TGTGCCAGCATTAGGTCTAGCGGGGGGAACAATGAGCAGTTCTTC
many TRBJ1-1 TRBV4-3 TRBD1 CASSGQGGRTEAFF TGCGCCAGCAGTGGACAGGGAGGGAGGACTGAAGCTTTCTTT